This T cell receptor beta chain is drawn from a study of graft-versus-host responses after intestinal transplantation (dated by TCRdb to 2020 to 2023). The study in broad terms: Recipients received multivisceral, liver-intestinal, or isolated intestinal transplants. Every recipient was given anti-thymocyte globulin induction, followed by around three years of maintenance tacrolimus and steroids. Graft-versus-host and host-versus-graft alloreactive T cell clones were tracked in the graft, circulation and bone marrow after intestinal transplantation using bulk TCR-beta CDR3 sequencing. Alloreactive clones were identified by sequencing pre-transplant mixed lymphocyte reaction products and comparing these products with unstimulated pre-transplant donor and recipient T cells. A cohort of about two dozen intestinal transplant recipients, including one retransplant, was enrolled, and a few patients lacking pretransplant specimens were excluded. Donor T cell macrochimerism was defined as a peak of at least 4% donor T cells among recipient peripheral blood mononuclear cells. Rather than going through the commercial service, samples from three later patients were sequenced in-house on an Illumina MiSeq and processed with MiXCR.

V drops 4 bases and J drops 1 base, leaving 10 bases in between. The CDR3 measures 14 amino acids from cysteine to phenylalanine. Just the 42-base CDR3 DNA is kept, in frame starting at base 1. CDR1 and CDR2 are drawn from the germline V gene: SNHLY, FYNNEI. The method was the immunoSEQ multiplex PCR assay. For most patients, genomic DNA was isolated with the Qiagen DNeasy Blood and Tissue Kit and shipped frozen to Adaptive Biotechnologies for TCR sequencing. For most patients, genomic DNA was subjected to high-throughput TCR-beta CDR3 sequencing by Adaptive Biotechnologies. The original pipeline was this. Adaptive's ImmunoSEQ software was the source of the TCR sequencing data for about 17 patients, while three other patients were processed with MiXCR and VDJtools. CD4 versus CD8 sorting errors were corrected by removing sequences found in both subsets at a frequency ratio below 5:1. CDR3 nucleotide sequences shared between donor and recipient were removed because the origin of such sequences could not be assigned. To be classed as alloreactive, a clone needed at least 2-fold expansion over unstimulated cells and a minimum CFSE-low frequency of 0.002% (template counts) or 0.001% (read counts). A clone was considered mappable if detected in the sequenced pre-transplant spleen, lymph node, or MLR CFSE-low populations of the donor or recipient. Cumulative frequency of alloreactive clones was calculated as a percentage of all sequences weighted by copy number. TCRdb holds this immuneACCESS table with in-frame rearrangements only. Some clones are missing; in checked studies, unresolved V genes explain under half, and the rest has no known cause. V and J calls plus clone size are reproduced from that table; the DNA served to infer D and trimming. In this sample the table shows tens of thousands of clones, about 95% of which occur a single time. The top ten hold approximately 0.19% of the sample.

Summary of the overall study and its limitations: In patients with donor T cell macrochimerism, the allografts had high GvH to HvG T cell clonal ratios. Conclusions were limited by the relatively low number and heterogeneity of intestinal transplant patients. Early after transplant, declines in HvG clones were associated with peak levels of circulating GvH clones. GvH clones were detected in recipient bone marrow, and some appeared earlier in ileal mucosa or blood, consistent with an intestinal mucosal origin.

This clone was detected only once. There is no known antigen for this receptor. No clone much larger than this one lies a single base away; base qualities are absent. The time point label, read with the paper, signifies: cells obtained before transplantation from donor or recipient. CD3+CD4+ and CD3+CD8+ populations were FACS-sorted from unstimulated pre-transplant donor and recipient cells taken from spleen or lymph nodes. The V gene is TRBV2 and the J gene is TRBJ1-1; TRBD1 is perhaps the D gene, given 6 matching bases. The sequencing here drew on unstimulated CD4+ T cells sorted from spleen or lymph node cells, taken before transplant. The receptor's source is a human donor who was the organ donor for an intestinal transplant. The encoded CDR3 is CASSVTGPNTEAFF. Read as DNA, the sequence is TGTGCCAGCAGTGTAACAGGGCCGAACACTGAAGCTTTCTTT.